The 30 T cell receptor beta chains below all came from one sample that was sequenced in a study of T-cell reconstitution after alpha-beta-depleted transplantation in children. This sample's TCRbeta library carried unique molecular identifier barcodes. MiXCR, run by TCRdb on the PCR reads, gives a single entry per CDR3 protein. This table has about 400,000 distinct CDR3 sequences, 10% to 15% appearing once. The sequencing used PBMCs, collected from the stem cell graft. These receptors all come from a human donor who donated a stem cell graft to a child with Fanconi anemia.

This clonotype was detected a few times. CDR3 amino acids: CATRTGTSTDTQYF. The CDR3 bases are TGTGCCACCCGAACAGGGACTAGCACAGATACGCAGTATTTT. The chain is built from TRBV28 and TRBJ2-3, with D perhaps being TRBD1 or TRBD2 (6 bases each). In germline, CDR1 is MDHEN, CDR2 SYDVKM. CDR3 length equals 14 residues. V was shortened by 10 bases and J by 0 bases, with 14 bases between the two germline ends.

This clonotype was picked up many times. The chain uses TRBV7-8 and TRBJ2-7; D remains ambiguous. The CDR3 has 11 residues. V lost 5 bases to trimming and J lost 5 bases, with 7 bases between them. From germline, CDR1 is SGHVS and CDR2 FQNEAQ. The CDR3 region is CASSPKDEQYF. The CDR3 DNA is TGTGCCAGCAGCCCAAAGGACGAGCAGTACTTC.

This clonotype was observed at least ten times. The chain has TRBV15 and TRBJ2-7; 7 bases map to TRBD1. CDR1 and CDR2 (germline): LNHNV, YYDKDF (reference sequence). This CDR3 is 13 amino acids long. Unmatched junction bases numbered 7, after V lost 8 bases and J lost 3 bases. CDR3 bases: TGTGCCACCCCGGGACAGTGCTTCTACGAGCAGTACGTC. Residues: CATPGQCFYEQYV.

V usage is TRBV7-2 and J usage is TRBJ1-1; D is undetermined. The CDR3 totals 15 residues. The germline V gene encodes CDR1 SGHTA and CDR2 FQGNSA. V was trimmed by 0 bases and J by 6 bases, leaving 14 bases between them. The CDR3 here is CASSLASRAPPEAFF. CDR3 DNA sequence: TGTGCCAGCAGCTTAGCGTCGAGGGCTCCCCCTGAAGCTTTCTTT.

The V call is TRBV4-3, the J call TRBJ2-2; D uncertain. From germline, CDR1 is LGHNA and CDR2 YSLEER. The V end lost 0 bases, the J end lost 0 bases, and 14 bases lay between the germline ends. This CDR3 is 18 amino acids long. The CDR3: CASSQDRNSPTNTGELFF. CDR3 sequence (DNA): TGCGCCAGCAGCCAAGATAGGAACAGCCCCACGAACACCGGGGAGCTGTTTTTT.

The chain carries TRBV6-5 and TRBJ1-5, with D possibly matching TRBD1 (5 bases). Trimming took 2 bases from V and 5 from J, leaving 10 bases between them. CDR3 size: 14 residues. CDR1 is MNHEY, CDR2 SVGAGI, per germline. The CDR3 sequence is CASSYLGGDQPQHF. The CDR3 coding sequence is TGTGCCAGCAGTTACCTCGGGGGGGATCAGCCCCAGCATTTT.

The rearrangement uses TRBV12-3 or TRBV12-4 and TRBJ1-1, with D perhaps TRBD1 (5 bases). The CDR3 loop spans 11 amino acids. Trimming removed 5 bases from V and 11 bases from J, with 12 bases in between. Here the CDR3 reads CASSLVGVAFF. CDR3 DNA sequence: TGTGCCAGCAGTCTGGTAGGGGTGGCTTTCTTT.

There are a few counts of this clonotype. The chain couples TRBV11-3 to TRBJ1-6; D is uncertain. The V and J ends lost 2 bases and 0 bases respectively, with 20 bases between them. Germline lookup yields CDR1 SGHNT and CDR2 YENEEA. The CDR3 is made up of 20 amino acids. The DNA for the CDR3 is TGTGCCAGCAGCTTATTCTCCCTCGGACGTCTGAGCTCCTATAATTCACCCCTCCACTTT. Amino acid sequence: CASSLFSLGRLSSYNSPLHF.

This chain connects TRBV12-3 or TRBV12-4 to TRBJ1-2; no definite D call. This CDR3 is built from 13 residues. V was trimmed by 7 bases and J by 6 bases, leaving 15 bases between them. The CDR3 DNA follows: TGTGCCAGCACCCAACTAGGGTTAAATGGCTACACCTTC. Translated: CASTQLGLNGYTF.

The table lists this clonotype with a few counts. V gene TRBV7-9 combines with J gene TRBJ1-1; no clear D gene. This CDR3 region has 12 residues. Germline CDR1 is SEHNR and CDR2 is FQNEAQ (reference sequence). Trimming took off 5 bases at V and 8 bases at J, with 12 bases between the two ends. CDR3 in amino acids: CASSPLEVEAFF. In DNA, the CDR3 is TGTGCCAGCAGCCCCCTGGAGGTAGAAGCTTTCTTT.

This rearrangement joins TRBV20-1 to TRBJ1-5; D is perhaps TRBD1 (5 bases). Trimming cost V 6 bases and J 0 bases, with 21 bases left between them. The CDR3 contains 17 residues. Germline V CDR1 and CDR2: DFQATT, SNEGSKA (reference sequence). CDR3 sequence reads: CSAQSTRGFLSNQPQHF. The CDR3 DNA follows: TGCAGTGCACAATCGACTCGGGGGTTCCTTAGCAATCAGCCCCAGCATTTT.

In this sample, this clonotype turned up many times. The chain carries TRBV12-3 or TRBV12-4 and TRBJ2-5, with 11 bases fitting TRBD1. The CDR3 loop spans 14 amino acids. Unmatched junction bases numbered 4, after V lost 3 bases and J lost 7 bases. CDR3 bases: TGTGCCAGCAGTTTGGACAGGGGGCACGGGACCCAGTACTTC. Translation gives CASSLDRGHGTQYF.

V and J are TRBV7-9 and TRBJ1-2, with D perhaps matching TRBD1 (5 bases). This CDR3 is built from 15 residues. The germline V gene encodes CDR1 SEHNR and CDR2 FQNEAQ (reference sequence). V lost 8 bases and J lost 6, with 22 bases in between. The chain's CDR3 is CASLETVSGFHGYTF. The DNA of the CDR3 is TGTGCCAGCCTTGAGACAGTCTCCGGCTTCCATGGCTACACCTTC.

V and J are TRBV5-1 and TRBJ2-3; 11 bases map to TRBD2. This CDR3 is 16 amino acids long. The trim removed 3 bases at V and 3 bases at J, leaving 6 bases unmatched. The germline CDR1 and CDR2 sequences are SGHRS and YFSETQ. CDR3 loop: CASSSSTSGGTDTQYF. The CDR3, as DNA: TGCGCCAGCAGCTCAAGCACTAGCGGGGGAACAGATACGCAGTATTTT.

The V call is TRBV11-2, the J call TRBJ1-4; D uncertain. Trimming pared 3 bases from V and 7 bases from J, leaving 6 bases between. The CDR3 totals 12 residues. CDR1 SGHAT and CDR2 FQNNGV come from the germline V gene. CDR3 amino acids: CASSLGSEKLFF. CDR3 DNA: TGTGCCAGCAGCTTGGGAAGTGAAAAACTGTTTTTT.

J is TRBJ2-1 and V is TRBV6-2 or TRBV6-3; D may match TRBD1 or TRBD2 (5 bases each). V was clipped by 7 bases and J by 0 bases, with 25 bases between them. Germline-derived CDR1 and CDR2 are MNHEY and SVGEGT. This CDR3 is built from 19 residues. The CDR3 DNA reads TGTGCCAGCACGACCCCCCAAGGGACCATACTGAGCTCCTACAATGAGCAGTTCTTC. It specifies CASTTPQGTILSSYNEQFF.

The rearrangement links TRBV5-6 to TRBJ2-5; TRBD2 is a possible D gene (5 bases). The germline V and J ends were trimmed by 0 bases and 4 bases, with 13 bases remaining between them. This CDR3 is 15 amino acids long. In germline, CDR1 is SGHDT, CDR2 YYEEEE. The CDR3: CASSLEGLARETQYF. CDR3 nucleotides: TGTGCCAGCAGCTTGGAAGGGCTAGCCCGAGAGACCCAGTACTTC.

The sample holds a few counts of this clonotype. The V and J genes are TRBV15 and TRBJ2-7, with 8 bases identical to TRBD1. This CDR3 spans 16 amino acids. Germline CDR1 reads LNHNV; CDR2 reads YYDKDF (reference sequence). J gave up 3 bases and V 0 bases, and 7 bases lay outside the gene matches. CDR3 in amino acids: CATSRDPGTGRYEQYF. DNA for the CDR3: TGTGCCACCAGCAGAGATCCGGGGACAGGACGCTACGAGCAGTACTTC.

This clonotype was seen many times. CDR3 sequence reads: CASSRGKNSGNTIYF. In DNA, the CDR3 is TGTGCCAGCAGTAGGGGGAAAAACTCTGGAAACACCATATATTTT. This chain connects TRBV12-3 or TRBV12-4 to TRBJ1-3, with D perhaps matching TRBD1 (6 bases). The CDR3 loop spans 15 amino acids. V was clipped by 5 bases and J by 0 bases, with 11 bases between them.

The chain has TRBV3-1 and TRBJ1-4; D is ambiguous. CDR1 and CDR2 (germline): LGHDT, YNNKEL (reference sequence). Trimming pared 0 bases from V and 0 bases from J, leaving 8 bases between. The CDR3 has 16 residues. Here the CDR3 DNA reads TGTGCCAGCAGCCAAGATCTTTCAGCAACTAATGAAAAACTGTTTTTT. It translates to CASSQDLSATNEKLFF.

This clonotype was picked up a small number of times. The chain joins TRBV6-2 or TRBV6-3 to TRBJ1-1, with D tentatively TRBD1 (5 bases). The CDR3 runs 12 residues. Trimming stripped 4 bases from V and 5 bases from J, with 8 bases between. From germline, CDR1 is MNHEY and CDR2 SVGEGT. CDR3 bases: TGTGCCAGCAGTTTACAGGAGACTGAAGCTTTCTTT. This sequence encodes CASSLQETEAFF.

This clonotype appeared a few times. CDR3 coding DNA: TGTGCCAGCAGCACAGGGGCTGAAGCTTTCTTT. As protein: CASSTGAEAFF. The chain combines TRBV7-9 with TRBJ1-1; 7 bases are a match to TRBD1. Per the germline V gene, CDR1 is SEHNR and CDR2 is FQNEAQ (reference sequence). With 5 bases clipped from V and 6 bases from J, the junction kept 0 bases outside the gene matches. The CDR3 length is 11 residues.

The gene calls are TRBV11-2 and TRBJ2-5; D not resolved. Germline values: CDR1 SGHAT, CDR2 FQNNGV. V was cut by 5 bases and J by 3 bases, with 13 bases left in between. CDR3 size: 14 residues. CDR3 coding DNA: TGTGCCAGCAGCACTTTCCGCTTTAAAGAGACCCAGTACTTC. Translating it yields CASSTFRFKETQYF.

This clonotype came up a few times. This chain uses TRBV7-2 with TRBJ2-7, with 9 bases fitting TRBD1. V dropped 4 bases and J dropped 3; count of bases not matched to a gene: 4. The CDR3 sequence is 14 residues long. CDR1 is SGHTA and CDR2 is FQGNSA in the germline V gene. The CDR3 loop is CASSSRQGDYEQYF. The DNA for the CDR3 is TGTGCCAGCAGCTCAAGACAGGGGGACTACGAGCAGTACTTC.

This clonotype was seen more than once but under ten times. The chain combines TRBV2 with TRBJ1-1; TRBD1 is a possible D gene (6 bases). Germline V CDR1 and CDR2: SNHLY, FYNNEI. V shed 2 bases and J shed 1 base, with 8 bases lying between them. This CDR3 is built from 14 residues. The CDR3 loop reads CASSENRANTEAFF. Here the CDR3 DNA reads TGTGCCAGCAGTGAAAACAGGGCGAACACTGAAGCTTTCTTT.

The gene calls are TRBV7-9 and TRBJ2-5, with unresolved D. The CDR3 totals 12 residues. Trimming stripped 7 bases from V and 4 bases from J, with 10 bases between. Looked up from germline, CDR1 is SEHNR and CDR2 is FQNEAQ (reference sequence). CDR3 in DNA: TGTGCCAGCAATCGCGGCGGAGAGACCCAGTACTTC. This encodes CASNRGGETQYF.

This chain links TRBV5-6 with TRBJ2-5, with D perhaps given as TRBD1 or TRBD2 (5 bases each). Between the trimmed V and J ends, which lost 3 bases and 5 bases, there was a span of 20 bases. Germline V lookup: CDR1 SGHDT, CDR2 YYEEEE. CDR3 length: 16 amino acids. CDR3 amino acids: CASSSLRAPWGETQYF. DNA of the CDR3: TGTGCCAGCAGCTCGCTCCGGGCCCCGTGGGGGGAGACCCAGTACTTC.

This clonotype was picked up a small number of times. This rearrangement joins TRBV18 to TRBJ2-2; D unclear. The CDR3 runs 14 residues. V was clipped by 3 bases and J by 5 bases, with 10 bases between them. The germline V gene has CDR1 KGHSH and CDR2 LQKENI. The CDR3 DNA reads TGTGCCAGCTCACCCCGAAGAGAGACCGGGGAGCTGTTTTTT. Translating gives CASSPRRETGELFF.

This clonotype was counted many times. The V call is TRBV5-6, the J call TRBJ1-1, with a possible D match to TRBD1 (5 bases). Germline-derived CDR1 and CDR2 are SGHDT and YYEEEE. V lost 1 base and J 11 bases, leaving 12 bases between the germline ends. The length of the CDR3 is 12 residues. CDR3 region: CASSLNAGHAFF. CDR3 nucleotides: TGTGCCAGCAGCTTGAATGCGGGGCATGCTTTCTTT. Drawing the rest from reference TRBV5-6 and TRBJ1-1, the complete variable domain is DAGVTQSPTHLIKTRGQQVTLRCSPKSGHDTVSWYQQALGQGPQFIFQYYEEEERQRGNFPDRFSGHQFPNYSSELNVNALLLGDSALYLCASSLNAGHAFFGQGTRLTVV.

This clonotype has at least ten counts. The DNA of the CDR3 is TGCAGTGCTAGACATAAACAGGGGGCTTGGGCCACTGAAGCTTTCTTT. This gives the protein CSARHKQGAWATEAFF. The V gene is TRBV20-1, the J gene TRBJ1-1, with 9 bases identical to TRBD1. Germline loops: CDR1 DFQATT, CDR2 SNEGSKA (reference sequence). Unmatched junction bases numbered 11, after V lost 2 bases and J lost 4 bases. This CDR3 has 16 amino acids.